This T cell receptor beta chain was captured by sequencing in a study of PD-1 blockade in mismatch repair-deficient tumors listed by TCRdb under 2017. About the study as a whole: Between September 2013 and late 2016, 86 consecutive patients with about 11 mismatch repair-deficient cancer types, all previously treated and progressing, were enrolled in the trial. Tumor-associated T cell clones were tracked in the peripheral blood of patients responding to PD-1 blockade by deep sequencing of TCR CDR3 regions. The investigation overall reported the following: Tumor-resident clones, often undetectable in blood before treatment, expanded rapidly after pembrolizumab and then contracted, generally before radiologic responses.

Trimming leaves V shorter by 5 bases and J shorter by 8 bases, with the junction holding 7 bases beyond the gene matches. The CDR3 covers 15 residues, taking in both the cysteine and the phenylalanine. Only the CDR3 portion is preserved as DNA: 45 bases, with reading frame beginning at the first base. Reading the germline V gene gives CDR1 SGHNT and CDR2 YENEEA. Remarks on this clone: The target of this receptor is not known. No per-base quality is available; no much larger clone lies one base away.

Mismatch repair deficiency was established in every enrolled patient by polymerase chain reaction or immunohistochemistry. TCR sequencing was carried out for three patients who responded to pembrolizumab therapy. In the phase II trial, pembrolizumab PD-1 blockade was tested prospectively in advanced mismatch repair-deficient cancers, no matter which tissue of origin the cancers came from. Peripheral blood T cell samples were collected serially, before PD-1 blockade began and at several time points afterward. The timing of each blood sample was reported as weeks after the first dose of pembrolizumab. The method was the immunoSEQ multiplex PCR assay. TCRdb retrieved this table from immuneACCESS and kept in-frame rearrangements only. Not all clones are present; in checked studies, unresolved V genes account for under half, and no reason is known for the remainder. The sample includes approximately 100,000 clones, with approximately 83% observed a single time. Around 6.9% of the sample is in the top ten clones.

The receptor comes from an adult with mismatch repair-deficient cancer. The specimen was peripheral blood, collected 30 to 36 weeks after starting pembrolizumab. The chain is assembled from TRBV11-3 and TRBJ2-1, with TRBD2 identical over 12 junction bases. The CDR3 sequence is CASSVGTSGFDEQFF. The DNA is as follows: TGTGCCAGCAGCGTCGGGACTAGCGGGTTCGATGAGCAGTTCTTC.